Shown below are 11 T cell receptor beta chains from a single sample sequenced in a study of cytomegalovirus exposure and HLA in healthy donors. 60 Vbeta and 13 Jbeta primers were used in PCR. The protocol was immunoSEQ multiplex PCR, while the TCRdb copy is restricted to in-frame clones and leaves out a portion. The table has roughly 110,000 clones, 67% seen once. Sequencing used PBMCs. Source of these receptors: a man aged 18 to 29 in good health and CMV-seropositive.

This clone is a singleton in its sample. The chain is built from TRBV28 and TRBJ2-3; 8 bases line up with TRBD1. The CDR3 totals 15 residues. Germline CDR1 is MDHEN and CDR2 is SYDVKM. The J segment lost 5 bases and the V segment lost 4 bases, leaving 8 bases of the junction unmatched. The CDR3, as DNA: TGTGCCAGCAGTTCACCCGGGACAGGTATAGATACGCAGTATTTT. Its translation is CASSSPGTGIDTQYF.

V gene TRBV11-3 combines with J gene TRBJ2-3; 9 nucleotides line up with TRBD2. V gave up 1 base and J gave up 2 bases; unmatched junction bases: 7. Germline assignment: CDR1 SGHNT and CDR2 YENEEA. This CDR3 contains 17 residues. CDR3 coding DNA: TGTGCCAGCAGCTTAGGTGCGGGGGGGCCTATCACAGATACGCAGTATTTT. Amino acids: CASSLGAGGPITDTQYF.

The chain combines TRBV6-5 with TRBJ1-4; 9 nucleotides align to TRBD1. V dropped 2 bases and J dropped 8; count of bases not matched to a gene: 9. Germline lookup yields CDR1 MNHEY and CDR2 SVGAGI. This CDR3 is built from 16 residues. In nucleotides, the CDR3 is TGTGCCAGCAGTTACGCGTGGGACAGGGTACGGGAAAAACTGTTTTTT. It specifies CASSYAWDRVREKLFF.

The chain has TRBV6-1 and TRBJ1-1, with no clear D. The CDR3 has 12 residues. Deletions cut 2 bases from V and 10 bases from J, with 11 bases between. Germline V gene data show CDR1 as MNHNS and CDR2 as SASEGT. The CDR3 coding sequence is TGTGCCAGCAGTGAATCGGGATTAGGAGCTTTCTTT. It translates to CASSESGLGAFF.

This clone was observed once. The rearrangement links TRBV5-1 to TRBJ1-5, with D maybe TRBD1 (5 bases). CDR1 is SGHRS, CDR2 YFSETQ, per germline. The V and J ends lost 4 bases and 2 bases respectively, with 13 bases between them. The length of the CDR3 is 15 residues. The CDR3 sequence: CASSPLGRGNQPQHF. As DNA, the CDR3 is TGCGCCAGCAGCCCCCTGGGGCGTGGCAATCAGCCCCAGCATTTT.

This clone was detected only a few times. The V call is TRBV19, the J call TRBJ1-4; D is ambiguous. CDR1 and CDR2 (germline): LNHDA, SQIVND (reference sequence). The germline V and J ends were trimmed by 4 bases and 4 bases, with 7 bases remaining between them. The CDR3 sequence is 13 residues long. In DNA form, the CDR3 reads TGTGCCAGTAGTAGGCGGAGTAATGAAAAACTGTTTTTT. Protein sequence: CASSRRSNEKLFF.

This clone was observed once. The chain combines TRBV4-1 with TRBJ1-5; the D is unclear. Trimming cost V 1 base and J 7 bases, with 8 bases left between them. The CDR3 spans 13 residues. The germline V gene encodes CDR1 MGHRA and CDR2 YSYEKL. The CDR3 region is CASSQGPRQPQHF. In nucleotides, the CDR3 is TGCGCCAGCAGCCAAGGGCCCCGACAGCCCCAGCATTTT.

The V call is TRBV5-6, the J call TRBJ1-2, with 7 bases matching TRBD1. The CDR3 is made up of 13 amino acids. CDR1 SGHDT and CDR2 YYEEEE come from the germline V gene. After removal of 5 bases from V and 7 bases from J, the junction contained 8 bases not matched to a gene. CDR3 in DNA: TGTGCCAGCAGAACCGACAGGGTTGCTGGCTACACCTTC. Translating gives CASRTDRVAGYTF.

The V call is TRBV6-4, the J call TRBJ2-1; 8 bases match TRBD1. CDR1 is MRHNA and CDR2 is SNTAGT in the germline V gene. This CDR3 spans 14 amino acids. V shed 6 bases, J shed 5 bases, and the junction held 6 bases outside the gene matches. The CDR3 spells CASSQGAKNNEQFF. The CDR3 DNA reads TGTGCCAGCAGCCAGGGGGCGAAGAACAATGAGCAGTTCTTC.

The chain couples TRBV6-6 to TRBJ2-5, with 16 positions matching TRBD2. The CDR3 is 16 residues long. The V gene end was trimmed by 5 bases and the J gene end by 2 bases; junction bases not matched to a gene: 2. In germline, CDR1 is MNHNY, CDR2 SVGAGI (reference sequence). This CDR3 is CASSGTSGGGQETQYF. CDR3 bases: TGTGCCAGCAGTGGGACTAGCGGGGGGGGACAAGAGACCCAGTACTTC.

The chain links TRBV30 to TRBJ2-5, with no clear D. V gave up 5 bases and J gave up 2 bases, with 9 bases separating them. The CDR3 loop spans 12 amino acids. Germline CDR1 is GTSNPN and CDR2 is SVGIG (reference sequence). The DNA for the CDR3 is TGTGCCTGGGCGATTAAACAAGAGACCCAGTACTTC. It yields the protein CAWAIKQETQYF.